A single sample is the source of the 27 T cell receptor beta chains below, sequenced in a study of blood T cell repertoires in COVID-19. TCRdb's copy holds only in-frame clones and misses some; the assay was immunoSEQ multiplex PCR. The repertoire holds roughly 200,000 clones, with 90% as singletons. Sequencing was carried out using peripheral blood. These receptor sequences come from a man aged 50 to 59 with acute or convalescent COVID-19.

V is TRBV3-1 (or the pseudogene TRBV3-2) and J is TRBJ2-5; D is unresolved. Trimming took off 3 bases at V and 5 bases at J, with 13 bases between the two ends. Germline CDR1 and CDR2: LGHDT and YNNKEL (reference sequence). The CDR3 is made up of 14 amino acids. The CDR3 here is CASSHRSTEETQYF. The CDR3 DNA sequence: TGTGCCAGCAGCCACCGGTCTACGGAGGAGACCCAGTACTTC.

The chain couples TRBV19 to TRBJ2-1; 13 bases fit TRBD2. This CDR3 has 24 residues. With V trimmed by 6 bases and J by 0 bases, 26 bases remained unmatched. Germline CDR1 is LNHDA and CDR2 is SQIVND (reference sequence). The CDR3 loop reads CASRQLQDRERGLAGVSSYNEQFF. Written as DNA, the CDR3 is TGTGCCAGTAGGCAACTCCAGGACAGGGAGAGAGGACTAGCGGGAGTCTCCTCCTACAATGAGCAGTTCTTC.

The genes are TRBV10-2 and TRBJ2-2; 7 bases align to TRBD1. V lost 6 bases and J lost 0; bases outside the gene matches: 1. The CDR3 has 14 amino acids. From germline, CDR1 is WSHSY and CDR2 SAAADI. CDR3 protein: CASRGGPNTGELFF. The CDR3 DNA is TGCGCCAGCAGAGGGGGCCCGAACACCGGGGAGCTGTTTTTT.

The chain combines TRBV5-1 with TRBJ1-2; tentative D call: TRBD1 (6 bases). V lost 0 bases and J 3 bases, leaving 9 bases between the germline ends. From germline, CDR1 is SGHRS and CDR2 YFSETQ. This CDR3 has 14 amino acids. This CDR3 is CASSLGQVDYGYTF. CDR3 sequence (DNA): TGCGCCAGCAGCTTGGGACAGGTGGACTATGGCTACACCTTC.

The CDR3: CASSVAQGMRETGELFF. DNA for the CDR3: TGTGCCAGCAGCGTAGCTCAGGGGATGAGGGAAACCGGGGAGCTGTTTTTT. V and J are TRBV9 and TRBJ2-2, with a weak D call TRBD1 (6 bases). Germline lookup yields CDR1 SGDLS and CDR2 YYNGEE. Trimming pared 0 bases from V and 5 bases from J, leaving 17 bases between. This CDR3 has 17 amino acids. The full variable domain, completed using reference TRBV9 and TRBJ2-2, is DSGVTQTPKHLITATGQRVTLRCSPRSGDLSVYWYQQSLDQGLQFLIQYYNGEERAKGNILERFSAQQFPDLHSELNLSSLELGDSALYFCASSVAQGMRETGELFFGEGSRLTVL.

V and J are TRBV2 and TRBJ1-2; D is possibly TRBD1 (6 bases). In germline, CDR1 is SNHLY, CDR2 FYNNEI. The CDR3 runs to 15 residues. V gave up 7 bases and J gave up 8 bases, with 23 bases separating them. The CDR3, as DNA: TGTGCCAGCACCCCGAACGGGGCAGGGGCCTCGGGCTACACCTTC. Residues: CASTPNGAGASGYTF.

The V gene is TRBV4-1, the J gene TRBJ2-3; D may be TRBD2 (6 bases). Trimming removed 4 bases from V and 2 bases from J, with 19 bases in between. Per germline, CDR1 MGHRA and CDR2 YSYEKL. The CDR3 is 17 amino acids. The CDR3 region is CASSRPPGGRPTDTQYF. As DNA, the CDR3 is TGCGCCAGCAGCCGTCCCCCTGGGGGGAGGCCCACAGATACGCAGTATTTT.

Note on this clone: Other DNA variants within this sample encode the same CDR3. V usage is TRBV7-2 and J usage is TRBJ1-1; a weak D match, TRBD1 (5 bases). Germline CDR1 is SGHTA and CDR2 is FQGNSA. The CDR3 has 14 amino acids. V was cut by 1 base and J by 1 base, with 7 bases left in between. CDR3 DNA sequence: TGTGCCAGCAGCTTAGGAAGGGGGAACACTGAAGCTTTCTTT. Translating it yields CASSLGRGNTEAFF.

The chain recombines TRBV28 with TRBJ1-5; D is unresolved. Germline loops: CDR1 MDHEN, CDR2 SYDVKM. This CDR3 has 14 amino acids. V lost 5 bases, J lost 4 bases, and 12 bases lay in between. The CDR3 reads CASSLKPRNQPQHF. CDR3 bases: TGTGCCAGCAGTCTCAAGCCCCGGAATCAGCCCCAGCATTTT. Filled out from reference TRBV28 and TRBJ1-5, the complete variable domain reads DVKVTQSSRYLVKRTGEKVFLECVQDMDHENMFWYRQDPGLGLRLIYFSYDVKMKEKGDIPEGYSVSREKKERFSLILESASTNQTSMYLCASSLKPRNQPQHFGDGTRLSIL.

The chain has TRBV28 and TRBJ1-2; D gene uncertain. The germline CDR1 and CDR2 sequences are MDHEN and SYDVKM. V was pared by 7 bases and J by 8 bases, with 11 bases between. This CDR3 is built from 11 residues. Here the CDR3 DNA reads TGTGCCAGCACCATTGAGGGAGGCTACACCTTC. Translation: CASTIEGGYTF.

This rearrangement joins TRBV9 to TRBJ1-2, with 7 nucleotides matching TRBD1. Germline lookup yields CDR1 SGDLS and CDR2 YYNGEE. This CDR3 comprises 16 residues. J was trimmed by 3 bases and V by 3 bases; bases with no gene match: 11. Here the CDR3 DNA reads TGTGCCAGCAGCGAAGACAGGGAAGGTCGGCACTATGGCTACACCTTC. Translation gives CASSEDREGRHYGYTF. The variable domain in full, completed from reference TRBV9 and TRBJ1-2, reads DSGVTQTPKHLITATGQRVTLRCSPRSGDLSVYWYQQSLDQGLQFLIQYYNGEERAKGNILERFSAQQFPDLHSELNLSSLELGDSALYFCASSEDREGRHYGYTFGSGTRLTVV.

The rearrangement uses TRBV7-8 and TRBJ1-4; 11 positions agree with TRBD1. The CDR3 has 16 amino acids. Germline V gives CDR1 SGHVS, CDR2 FQNEAQ. V lost 5 bases and J lost 7; bases outside the gene matches: 9. In nucleotides, the CDR3 is TGTGCCAGCAGCGGGAGGGCCGGGACAGGGGGTGAAAAACTGTTTTTT. This codes for CASSGRAGTGGEKLFF.

V usage is TRBV9 and J usage is TRBJ1-1; D gene ambiguous. There are 14 residues in the CDR3. CDR1 and CDR2 from the germline V gene are SGDLS and YYNGEE. Trimming shortened V by 0 bases and J by 7 bases, and 13 bases separated the two germline ends. CDR3 DNA sequence: TGTGCCAGCAGCGTAGACCCCAGCGCTGGTGAAGCTTTCTTT. Translating gives CASSVDPSAGEAFF.

The chain employs TRBV6-1 and TRBJ1-5; no firm D call. The germline V gene encodes CDR1 MNHNS and CDR2 SASEGT. The length of the CDR3 is 12 residues. V dropped 2 bases and J dropped 4 bases, with 3 bases sitting between them. Written as DNA, the CDR3 is TGTGCCAGCAGTGAACCAAATCAGCCCCAGCATTTT. Translation: CASSEPNQPQHF.

This clone was counted between two and nine times. The chain combines TRBV2 with TRBJ2-7, with a weak D call TRBD1 (5 bases). This CDR3 comprises 13 residues. The V gene's germline CDR1 is SNHLY and CDR2 FYNNEI. Deletions cut 6 bases from V and 3 bases from J, with 12 bases between. The CDR3 is CASSPDRIYEQYV. The CDR3 region has the DNA TGTGCCAGCAGCCCTGACAGAATCTACGAGCAGTACGTC.

The chain joins TRBV6-5 to TRBJ2-7; D ambiguous. Trimming took 3 bases from V and 3 from J, leaving 9 bases between them. Germline-derived CDR1 and CDR2 are MNHEY and SVGAGI. The CDR3 runs to 13 residues. CDR3 in amino acids: CASSYRVGYEQYF. In DNA form, the CDR3 reads TGTGCCAGCAGTTATCGGGTGGGCTACGAGCAGTACTTC.

The chain links TRBV2 to TRBJ2-3, with 10 bases aligning to TRBD2. Trimming at V came to 5 bases and at J to 0 bases, leaving 2 bases not matched to a gene. Germline V gene lookup returns CDR1 SNHLY and CDR2 FYNNEI. This CDR3 contains 15 residues. For the CDR3, the DNA is TGTGCCAGCAGTCGGACTAGCGGTAGCACAGATACGCAGTATTTT. It specifies CASSRTSGSTDTQYF.

The chain has TRBV28 and TRBJ1-2, with 7 bases matching TRBD1. The CDR3 runs 14 residues. The V gene's germline CDR1 is MDHEN and CDR2 SYDVKM. Unmatched junction bases numbered 11, after V lost 7 bases and J lost 6 bases. The CDR3 sequence is CASKPDTTGNGYTF. As DNA, the CDR3 is TGTGCCAGCAAACCTGATACGACAGGGAATGGCTACACCTTC.

The chain recombines TRBV19 with TRBJ1-2; no firm D call. CDR3 length: 13 amino acids. Germline assignment: CDR1 LNHDA and CDR2 SQIVND (reference sequence). V lost 7 bases to trimming and J lost 0 bases, with 9 bases between them. CDR3 coding DNA: TGTGCCAGTACAGGCTCTACTAACTATGGCTACACCTTC. Residues: CASTGSTNYGYTF.

The rearrangement joins TRBV18 to TRBJ2-1, with D perhaps TRBD2 (6 bases). V was cut by 6 bases and J by 6 bases, with 12 bases left in between. CDR1 and CDR2 (germline): KGHSH, LQKENI. CDR3 length: 13 residues. The CDR3 region has the DNA TGTGCCAGCTCGCGGGATTCGACCAATGAGCAGTTCTTC. Amino acids: CASSRDSTNEQFF.

The chain is built from TRBV27 and TRBJ1-2; no clear D gene. V lost 4 bases and J lost 4, with 10 bases in between. Germline V lookup: CDR1 MNHEY, CDR2 SMNVEV (reference sequence). This CDR3 spans 13 amino acids. The CDR3 loop is CASSSSRSYGYTF. In DNA, the CDR3 is TGTGCCAGCAGTTCATCAAGGAGCTATGGCTACACCTTC.

This clone was observed a few times. CDR3 bases: TGTGCCAGCAGCTTTGGACAGGGCGGGAGTACTGAAGCTTTCTTT. Protein sequence: CASSFGQGGSTEAFF. The chain couples TRBV7-2 to TRBJ1-1, with 8 bases aligning to TRBD1. Trimming removed 3 bases from V and 5 bases from J; junction bases left unmatched: 8. The germline gives CDR1 SGHTA, CDR2 FQGNSA. The CDR3 spans 15 residues. Full variable domain (outside the CDR3, taken from reference TRBV7-2 and TRBJ1-1): GAGVSQSPSNKVTEKGKDVELRCDPISGHTALYWYRQSLGQGLEFLIYFQGNSAPDKSGLPSDRFSAERTGGSVSTLTIQRTQQEDSAVYLCASSFGQGGSTEAFFGQGTRLTVV.

The rearrangement links TRBV27 to TRBJ1-1, with TRBD1 identical over 9 bases. Germline CDR1 MNHEY, CDR2 SMNVEV (reference sequence). CDR3 length equals 13 residues. J lost 4 bases, V lost 6 bases, and 3 bases had no gene match. In nucleotides, the CDR3 is TGTGCCAGCAGAGGACAGGGGCGCACTGAAGCTTTCTTT. This translates into CASRGQGRTEAFF.

The chain carries TRBV7-9 and TRBJ2-2; TRBD1 matches at 9 bases. Germline CDR1 and CDR2: SEHNR and FQNEAQ (reference sequence). This CDR3 has 16 amino acids. V was clipped by 7 bases and J by 4 bases; unmatched bases: 10. This CDR3 reads CASNTAGTGITGELFF. DNA of the CDR3: TGTGCCAGCAACACCGCCGGGACAGGGATCACCGGGGAGCTGTTTTTT.

The CDR3 protein is CASQGAREQFF. Written as DNA, the CDR3 is TGTGCCAGTCAGGGTGCGCGTGAGCAGTTCTTC. The chain uses TRBV6-5 and TRBJ2-1; perhaps TRBD1 as D (5 bases). The CDR3 spans 11 residues. Between the trimmed V and J ends, which lost 9 bases and 9 bases, there was a span of 12 bases. Germline V CDR1 and CDR2: MNHEY, SVGAGI.

The V and J genes are TRBV10-1 and TRBJ1-5; no clear D. V was pared by 0 bases and J by 2 bases, with 11 bases between. The CDR3 is 16 amino acids. The germline V gene has CDR1 WNHNN and CDR2 SYGVQD (reference sequence). The CDR3 DNA reads as TGCGCCAGCAGTGAGTCGTTGGAGGGTGGCAATCAGCCCCAGCATTTT. Its translation is CASSESLEGGNQPQHF.

The rearrangement joins TRBV13 to TRBJ2-1; possibly TRBD1 for D (6 bases). CDR1 and CDR2 (germline): PRHDT, FYEKMQ (reference sequence). The CDR3 is 16 residues long. V was clipped by 2 bases and J by 5 bases, with 16 bases between them. The DNA for the CDR3 is TGTGCCAGCAGCTTAAAAGTGGGCCAGGGGCACAATGAGCAGTTCTTC. This codes for CASSLKVGQGHNEQFF.